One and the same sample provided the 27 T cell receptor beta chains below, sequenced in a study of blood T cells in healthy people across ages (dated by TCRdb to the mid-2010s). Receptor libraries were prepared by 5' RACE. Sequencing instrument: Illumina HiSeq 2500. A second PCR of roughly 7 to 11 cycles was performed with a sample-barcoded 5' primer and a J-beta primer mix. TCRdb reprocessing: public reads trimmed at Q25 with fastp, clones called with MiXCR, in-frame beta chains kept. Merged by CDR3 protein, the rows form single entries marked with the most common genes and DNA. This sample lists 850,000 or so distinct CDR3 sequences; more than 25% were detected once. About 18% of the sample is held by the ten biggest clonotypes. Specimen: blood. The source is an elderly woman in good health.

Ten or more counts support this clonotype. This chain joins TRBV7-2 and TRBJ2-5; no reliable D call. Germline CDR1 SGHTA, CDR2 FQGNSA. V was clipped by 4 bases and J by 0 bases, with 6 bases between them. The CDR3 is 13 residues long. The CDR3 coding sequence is TGTGCCAGCAGCTCGACGTACCAAGAGACCCAGTACTTC. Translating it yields CASSSTYQETQYF. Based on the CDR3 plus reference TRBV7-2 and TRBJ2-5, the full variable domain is GAGVSQSPSNKVTEKGKDVELRCDPISGHTALYWYRQSLGQGLEFLIYFQGNSAPDKSGLPSDRFSAERTGGSVSTLTIQRTQQEDSAVYLCASSSTYQETQYFGPGTRLLVL.

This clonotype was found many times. Here the CDR3 DNA reads TGCAGTGCCACCCAGCGGGGGGGAATCACAGATACGCAGTATTTT. This encodes CSATQRGGITDTQYF. The rearrangement uses TRBV20-1 and TRBJ2-3, with 10 bases fitting TRBD2. This CDR3 comprises 15 residues. V shed 6 bases, J shed 2 bases, and the junction held 8 bases outside the gene matches. Looked up from germline, CDR1 is DFQATT and CDR2 is SNEGSKA (reference sequence).

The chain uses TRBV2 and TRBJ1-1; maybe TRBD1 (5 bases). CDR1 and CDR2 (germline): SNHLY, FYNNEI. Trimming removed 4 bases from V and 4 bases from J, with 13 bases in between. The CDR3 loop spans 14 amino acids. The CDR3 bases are TGTGCCAGCAGTGGTTTGAGGGGCATCACTGAAGCTTTCTTT. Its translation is CASSGLRGITEAFF. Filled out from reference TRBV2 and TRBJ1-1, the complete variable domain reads EPEVTQTPSHQVTQMGQEVILRCVPISNHLYFYWYRQILGQKVEFLVSFYNNEISEKSEIFDDQFSVERPDGSNFTLKIRSTKLEDSAMYFCASSGLRGITEAFFGQGTRLTVV.

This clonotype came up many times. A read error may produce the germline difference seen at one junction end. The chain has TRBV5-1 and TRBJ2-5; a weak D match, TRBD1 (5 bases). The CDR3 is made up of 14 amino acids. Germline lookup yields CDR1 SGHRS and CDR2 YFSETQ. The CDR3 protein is CASSLVPGKETQYF. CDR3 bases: TGTGCCAGCAGCTTAGTGCCAGGGAAAGAGACCCAGTACTTC.

The CDR3 region has the DNA TGCGCCAGCAGCTCGACTAGCGGGGTACTCTACGAGCAGTACTTC. It codes for CASSSTSGVLYEQYF. This rearrangement joins TRBV5-1 to TRBJ2-4, with 11 bases that match TRBD2. The DNA end lines up better with TRBJ2-7; the J call may be wrong. The CDR3 is 15 amino acids. Germline loops: CDR1 SGHRS, CDR2 YFSETQ.

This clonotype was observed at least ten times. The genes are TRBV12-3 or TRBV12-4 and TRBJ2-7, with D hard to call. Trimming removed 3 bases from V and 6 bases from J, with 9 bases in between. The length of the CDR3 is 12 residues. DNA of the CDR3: TGTGCCAGCAGTTTTGAGTTTTCCGAGCAGTACTTC. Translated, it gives CASSFEFSEQYF.

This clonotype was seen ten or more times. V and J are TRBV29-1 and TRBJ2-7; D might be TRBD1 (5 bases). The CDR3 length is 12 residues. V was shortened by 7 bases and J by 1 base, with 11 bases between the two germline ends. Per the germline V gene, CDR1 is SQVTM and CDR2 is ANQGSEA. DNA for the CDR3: TGCAGCGCGGGCAGGGAATCCTACGAGCAGTACTTC. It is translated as CSAGRESYEQYF.

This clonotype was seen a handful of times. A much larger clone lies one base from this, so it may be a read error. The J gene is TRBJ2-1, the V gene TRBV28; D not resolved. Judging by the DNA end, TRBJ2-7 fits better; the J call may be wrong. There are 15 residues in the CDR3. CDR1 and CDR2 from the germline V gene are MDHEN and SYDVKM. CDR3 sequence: CASRPPTSSYNEQYF. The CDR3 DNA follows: TGTGCCAGCAGACCTCCCACCAGCTCCTACAATGAGCAGTACTTC.

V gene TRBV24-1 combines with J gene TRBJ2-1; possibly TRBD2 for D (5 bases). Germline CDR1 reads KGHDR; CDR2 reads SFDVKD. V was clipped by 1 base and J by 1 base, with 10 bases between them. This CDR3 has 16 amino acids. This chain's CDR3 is CATSDFGPGSYNEQFF. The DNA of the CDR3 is TGTGCCACCAGTGATTTTGGGCCGGGGTCCTACAATGAGCAGTTCTTC.

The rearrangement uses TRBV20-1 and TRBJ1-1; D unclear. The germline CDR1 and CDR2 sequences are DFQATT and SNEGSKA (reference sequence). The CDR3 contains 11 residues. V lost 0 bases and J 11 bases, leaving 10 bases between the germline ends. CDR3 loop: CSAREGSGAFF. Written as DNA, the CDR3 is TGCAGTGCTAGAGAGGGATCGGGGGCTTTCTTT.

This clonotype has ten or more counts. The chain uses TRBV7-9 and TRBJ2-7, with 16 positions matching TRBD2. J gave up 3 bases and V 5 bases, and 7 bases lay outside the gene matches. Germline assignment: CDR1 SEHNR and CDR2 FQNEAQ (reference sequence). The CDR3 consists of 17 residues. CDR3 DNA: TGTGCCAGCAGCCCTCCGGGACTAGCGGGGGGGCGCTACGAGCAGTACTTC. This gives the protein CASSPPGLAGGRYEQYF.

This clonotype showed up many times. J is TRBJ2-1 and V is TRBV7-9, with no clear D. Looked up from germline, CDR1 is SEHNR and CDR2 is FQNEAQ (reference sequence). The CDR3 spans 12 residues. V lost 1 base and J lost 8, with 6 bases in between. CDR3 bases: TGTGCCAGCAGCTTAGAAGGACATGAGCAGTTCTTC. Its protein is CASSLEGHEQFF.

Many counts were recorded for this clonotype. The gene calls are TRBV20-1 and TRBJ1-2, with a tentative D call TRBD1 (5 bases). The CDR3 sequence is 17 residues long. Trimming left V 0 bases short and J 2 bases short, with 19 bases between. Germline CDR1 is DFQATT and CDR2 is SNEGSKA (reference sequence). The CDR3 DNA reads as TGCAGTGCTAGAGATTTTCAGGAACAAACAGGAAACTATGGCTACACCTTC. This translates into CSARDFQEQTGNYGYTF.

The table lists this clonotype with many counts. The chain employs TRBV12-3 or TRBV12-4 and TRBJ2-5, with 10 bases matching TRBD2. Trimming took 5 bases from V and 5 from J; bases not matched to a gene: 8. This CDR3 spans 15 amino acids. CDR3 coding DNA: TGTGCCAGCAGTCTCGGGACTAGCGACAGGGAGACCCAGTACTTC. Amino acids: CASSLGTSDRETQYF.

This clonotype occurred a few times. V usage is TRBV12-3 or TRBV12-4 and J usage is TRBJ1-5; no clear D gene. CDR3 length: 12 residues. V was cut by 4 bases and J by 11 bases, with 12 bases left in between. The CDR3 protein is CASSSYGVAQHF. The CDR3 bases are TGTGCCAGCAGTTCATATGGGGTGGCCCAGCATTTT.

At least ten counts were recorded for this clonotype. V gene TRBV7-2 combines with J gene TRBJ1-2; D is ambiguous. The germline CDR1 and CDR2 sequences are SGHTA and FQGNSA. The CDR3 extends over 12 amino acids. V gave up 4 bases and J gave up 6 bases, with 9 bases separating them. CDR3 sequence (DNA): TGTGCCAGCAGCTCGAGGAGTGATGGCTACACCTTC. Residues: CASSSRSDGYTF.

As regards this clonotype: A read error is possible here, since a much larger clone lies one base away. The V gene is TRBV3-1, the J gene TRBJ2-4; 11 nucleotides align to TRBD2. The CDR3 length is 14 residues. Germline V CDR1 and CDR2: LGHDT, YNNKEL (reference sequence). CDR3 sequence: CASRKTSGSSIRYF. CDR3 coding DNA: TGTGCCAGCAGAAAAACTAGCGGGAGTTCCATTCGGTACTTC. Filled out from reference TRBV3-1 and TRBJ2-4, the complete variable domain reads DTAVSQTPKYLVTQMGNDKSIKCEQNLGHDTMYWYKQDSKKFLKIMFSYNNKELIINETVPNRFSPKSPDKAHLNLHINSLELGDSAVYFCASRKTSGSSIRYFGAGTRLSVL.

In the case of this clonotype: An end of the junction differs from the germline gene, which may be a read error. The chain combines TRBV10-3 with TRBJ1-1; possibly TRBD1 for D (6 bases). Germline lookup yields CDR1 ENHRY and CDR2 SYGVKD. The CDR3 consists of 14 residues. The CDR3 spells CAIRESGQNTEAFF. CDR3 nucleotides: TGTGCCATCAGGGAGTCGGGACAGAACACTGAAGCTTTCTTT.

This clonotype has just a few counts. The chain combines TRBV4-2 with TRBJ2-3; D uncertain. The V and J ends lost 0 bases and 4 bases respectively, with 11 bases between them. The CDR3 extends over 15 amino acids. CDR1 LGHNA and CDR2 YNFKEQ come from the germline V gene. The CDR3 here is CASSQDSRQADTQYF. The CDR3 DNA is TGTGCCAGCAGCCAAGATTCCCGCCAGGCAGATACGCAGTATTTT.

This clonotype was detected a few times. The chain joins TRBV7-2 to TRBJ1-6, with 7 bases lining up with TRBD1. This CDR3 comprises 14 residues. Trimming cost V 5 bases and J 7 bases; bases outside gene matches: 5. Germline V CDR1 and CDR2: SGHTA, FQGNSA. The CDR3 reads CASSRQQGNSPLHF. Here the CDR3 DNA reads TGTGCCAGCAGCCGACAACAGGGGAATTCACCCCTCCACTTT.

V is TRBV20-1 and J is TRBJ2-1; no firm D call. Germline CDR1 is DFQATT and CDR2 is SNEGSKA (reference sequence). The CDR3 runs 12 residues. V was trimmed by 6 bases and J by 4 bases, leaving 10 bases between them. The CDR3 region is CSAGSGYNEQFF. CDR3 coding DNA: TGCAGTGCGGGGTCGGGTTACAATGAGCAGTTCTTC.

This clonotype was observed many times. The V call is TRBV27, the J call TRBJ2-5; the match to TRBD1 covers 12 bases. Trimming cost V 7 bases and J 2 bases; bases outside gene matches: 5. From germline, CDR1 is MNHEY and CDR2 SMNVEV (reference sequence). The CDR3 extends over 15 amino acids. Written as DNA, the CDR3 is TGTGCCAGCATGGGACAGGGGGCGTCTCAAGAGACCCAGTACTTC. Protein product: CASMGQGASQETQYF.

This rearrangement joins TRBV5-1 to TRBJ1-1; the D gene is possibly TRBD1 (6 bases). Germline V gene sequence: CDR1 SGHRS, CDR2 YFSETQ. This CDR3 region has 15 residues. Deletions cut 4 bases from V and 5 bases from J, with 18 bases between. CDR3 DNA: TGCGCCAGCAGCCAGAGTTGGGGGAGGGGGACTGAAGCTTTCTTT. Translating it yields CASSQSWGRGTEAFF.

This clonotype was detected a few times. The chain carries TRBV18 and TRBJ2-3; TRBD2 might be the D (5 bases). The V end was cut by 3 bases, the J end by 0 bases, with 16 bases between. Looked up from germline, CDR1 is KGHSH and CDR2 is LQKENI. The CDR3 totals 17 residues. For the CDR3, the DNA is TGTGCCAGCTCACCCAACCTCCTACCGGGAAGCACAGATACGCAGTATTTT. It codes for CASSPNLLPGSTDTQYF.

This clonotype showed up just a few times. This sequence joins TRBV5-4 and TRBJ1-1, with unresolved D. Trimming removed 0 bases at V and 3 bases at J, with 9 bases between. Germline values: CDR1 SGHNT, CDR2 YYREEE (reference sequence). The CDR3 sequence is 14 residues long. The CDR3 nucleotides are TGTGCCAGCAGCTTGGGAGGCGAGTACACTGAAGCTTTCTTT. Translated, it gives CASSLGGEYTEAFF. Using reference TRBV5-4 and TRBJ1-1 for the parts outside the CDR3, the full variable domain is ETGVTQSPTHLIKTRGQQVTLRCSSQSGHNTVSWYQQALGQGPQFIFQYYREEENGRGNFPPRFSGLQFPNYSSELNVNALELDDSALYLCASSLGGEYTEAFFGQGTRLTVV.

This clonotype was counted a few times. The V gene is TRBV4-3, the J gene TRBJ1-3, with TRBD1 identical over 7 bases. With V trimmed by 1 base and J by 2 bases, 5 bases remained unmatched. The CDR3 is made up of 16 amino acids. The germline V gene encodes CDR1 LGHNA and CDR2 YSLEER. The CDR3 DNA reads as TGCGCCAGCAGCCAAGGGACCGGGACAGCTGGAAACACCATATATTTT. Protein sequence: CASSQGTGTAGNTIYF.

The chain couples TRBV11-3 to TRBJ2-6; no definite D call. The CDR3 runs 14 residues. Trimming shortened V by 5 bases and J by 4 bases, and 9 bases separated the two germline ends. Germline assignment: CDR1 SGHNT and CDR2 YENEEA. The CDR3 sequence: CASSPQPGANVLTF. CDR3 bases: TGTGCCAGCAGCCCGCAGCCCGGGGCCAACGTCCTGACTTTC.